The T cell receptor beta chain described here comes from a study of long-term antiretroviral therapy in people with HIV. Study results and caveats: Specimens of blood were obtained during about 2004 to 2017, possibly under older ART regimens. Repertoire dominance by clones expanded before ART was seen at all time points.

Version v3.0 of the immunoSEQ assay was performed at survey level. TCRdb's table, derived via immunoSEQ multiplex PCR, lists solely in-frame clones and lacks some. This sample has 25,000 to 30,000 clones, with around 79% found just once. A few counts support this clone. No antigen is known for it. The study drew at least one pre-ART and at least two post-ART PBMC samples from every donor. This sample comprised unsorted PBMCs, obtained 2.1 years after starting antiretroviral therapy. The TCR sequence derives from a man in his thirties or forties with HIV.

CDR3 nucleotide sequence: TGTGCCAGCAGCCCCCGAAATCAGCCCCAGCATTTT. Encoded protein: CASSPRNQPQHF. This rearrangement joins TRBV7-6 to TRBJ1-5; no reliable D call. Germline values: CDR1 SGHVS, CDR2 FNYEAQ. V was clipped by 5 bases and J by 4 bases, with 6 bases between them. This CDR3 comprises 12 residues. The full variable domain, its missing parts supplied by reference TRBV7-6 and TRBJ1-5, is GAGVSQSPRYKVTKRGQDVALRCDPISGHVSLYWYRQALGQGPEFLTYFNYEAQQDKSGLPNDRFSAERPEGSISTLTIQRTEQRDSAMYRCASSPRNQPQHFGDGTRLSIL.